What follows are 29 T cell receptor beta chains derived from one specimen sequenced in a study of T-cell reconstitution after alpha-beta-depleted transplantation in children. Unique molecular identifiers were incorporated during preparation of the TCRbeta library. Each CDR3 protein is one row after TCRdb ran MiXCR on the PCR reads. The sample includes about 600,000 distinct CDR3 sequences, about 10% of them seen just once. Sequencing was performed on PBMCs from the stem cell graft donor, taken from the stem cell graft. All receptors come from a human donor who donated a stem cell graft to a child with acute myeloid leukemia.

This chain joins TRBV20-1 and TRBJ2-7, with 9 bases lining up with TRBD1. V lost 2 bases and J lost 1; bases outside the gene matches: 6. Per the germline V gene, CDR1 is DFQATT and CDR2 is SNEGSKA (reference sequence). This CDR3 contains 15 residues. Here the CDR3 reads CSARPPGQGSYEQYF. In DNA form, the CDR3 reads TGCAGTGCTAGACCACCGGGACAGGGTTCCTACGAGCAGTACTTC.

This clonotype was picked up many times. This rearrangement joins TRBV20-1 to TRBJ1-2; no clear D. The CDR3 has 17 amino acids. V lost 0 bases and J lost 0, with 17 bases in between. Looked up from germline, CDR1 is DFQATT and CDR2 is SNEGSKA (reference sequence). The CDR3 nucleotides read TGCAGTGCTAGAGATAATATGGGCCCGCTAGCTAACTATGGCTACACCTTC. Its translation is CSARDNMGPLANYGYTF.

The rearrangement links TRBV4-2 to TRBJ1-5; 7 nucleotides match TRBD1. Germline loops: CDR1 LGHNA, CDR2 YNFKEQ. The CDR3 is made up of 15 amino acids. V shed 0 bases, J shed 4 bases, and the junction held 3 bases outside the gene matches. This chain's CDR3 is CASSQDPTGNQPQHF. The CDR3 DNA reads as TGTGCCAGCAGCCAAGATCCGACAGGGAATCAGCCCCAGCATTTT.

This clonotype was detected a few times. The genes are TRBV20-1 and TRBJ2-2, with TRBD2 matching over 11 bases. CDR3 size: 17 residues. Germline CDR1 DFQATT, CDR2 SNEGSKA (reference sequence). The trim removed 2 bases at V and 6 bases at J, leaving 11 bases unmatched. CDR3 protein: CSARSVSGRALAGELFF. CDR3 DNA: TGCAGTGCTAGATCGGTTAGCGGGAGGGCCTTAGCCGGGGAGCTGTTTTTT.

The V and J genes are TRBV5-1 and TRBJ1-2; 9 bases agree with TRBD1. This CDR3 has 15 residues. The germline V gene encodes CDR1 SGHRS and CDR2 YFSETQ. The trim removed 1 base at V and 1 base at J, leaving 2 bases unmatched. CDR3 nucleotide sequence: TGCGCCAGCAGCTTGATGACAGGGGGTAACTATGGCTACACCTTC. The encoded protein is CASSLMTGGNYGYTF. Full variable domain (outside the CDR3, taken from reference TRBV5-1 and TRBJ1-2): KAGVTQTPRYLIKTRGQQVTLSCSPISGHRSVSWYQQTPGQGLQFLFEYFSETQRNKGNFPGRFSGRQFSNSRSEMNVSTLELGDSALYLCASSLMTGGNYGYTFGSGTRLTVV.

This clonotype was detected only a few times. The rearrangement joins TRBV4-3 to TRBJ2-7; D is unclear. Trimming left V 0 bases short and J 6 bases short, with 15 bases between. CDR3 length equals 15 residues. The germline CDR1 and CDR2 sequences are LGHNA and YSLEER. The CDR3 DNA follows: TGCGCCAGCAGCCAAGATCGGGTAAGCTGGGCCGAGCAGTACTTC. Translating gives CASSQDRVSWAEQYF.

This clonotype was seen repeatedly, ten times or more. The gene calls are TRBV24-1 and TRBJ2-2; 7 positions match TRBD2. This CDR3 has 17 residues. Germline V lookup: CDR1 KGHDR, CDR2 SFDVKD. V dropped 9 bases and J dropped 1; count of bases not matched to a gene: 13. CDR3 amino acids: CATRGSSGQGNTGELFF. Written as DNA, the CDR3 is TGTGCCACCCGTGGATCTAGCGGCCAAGGGAACACCGGGGAGCTGTTTTTT.

This chain joins TRBV25-1 and TRBJ1-4; 12 bases fit TRBD1. CDR3 size: 19 residues. The trim removed 3 bases at V and 2 bases at J, leaving 10 bases unmatched. Germline V lookup: CDR1 MGHDK, CDR2 SYGVNS. This chain's CDR3 is CASSDMGTGGMKTNEKLFF. The CDR3 bases are TGTGCCAGCAGTGATATGGGGACAGGGGGCATGAAGACTAATGAAAAACTGTTTTTT.

This chain joins TRBV11-2 and TRBJ2-1, with 9 bases aligning to TRBD2. Looked up from germline, CDR1 is SGHAT and CDR2 is FQNNGV. CDR3 size: 16 residues. The V gene end was trimmed by 1 base and the J gene end by 5 bases; junction bases not matched to a gene: 6. DNA of the CDR3: TGTGCCAGCAGCTTAGCCCCCGCGGGAGGGGACAATGAGCAGTTCTTC. Protein sequence: CASSLAPAGGDNEQFF.

The chain is built from TRBV29-1 and TRBJ2-3; D might be TRBD2 (5 bases). Per germline, CDR1 SQVTM and CDR2 ANQGSEA. V shed 2 bases and J shed 1 base, with 7 bases lying between them. The CDR3 loop spans 13 amino acids. CDR3 sequence (DNA): TGCAGCGTTGAACTAGCCCGCACAGATACGCAGTATTTT. It encodes CSVELARTDTQYF.

This clonotype showed up just a few times. The chain joins TRBV5-1 to TRBJ2-5, with a possible D match to TRBD2 (6 bases). The ends were cut back, 2 bases at V and 9 bases at J, with 20 bases in the middle. CDR1 SGHRS and CDR2 YFSETQ come from the germline V gene. This CDR3 has 15 amino acids. The CDR3 DNA reads TGCGCCAGCAGCTTAAAATTACAGGAGACGGGGGCCCAGTACTTC. It yields the protein CASSLKLQETGAQYF.

This clonotype showed up many times. The chain has TRBV6-2 or TRBV6-3 and TRBJ2-1, with TRBD2 matching over 7 bases. V was clipped by 3 bases and J by 8 bases; unmatched bases: 13. The germline V gene has CDR1 MNHEY and CDR2 SVGEGT. The length of the CDR3 is 16 residues. CDR3 in DNA: TGTGCCAGCAGTTATGTCCCGGGAGGCCTTTCGGATGAGCAGTTCTTC. This encodes CASSYVPGGLSDEQFF.

The chain employs TRBV15 and TRBJ2-5, with 9 bases identical to TRBD2. Germline CDR1 LNHNV, CDR2 YYDKDF (reference sequence). The V gene end was trimmed by 7 bases and the J gene end by 3 bases; junction bases not matched to a gene: 6. The CDR3 has 14 residues. The DNA of the CDR3 is TGTGCCACCATCCCAAGACTAGCGGAAGAGACCCAGTACTTC. This sequence encodes CATIPRLAEETQYF.

The chain joins TRBV7-9 to TRBJ1-1; 7 bases are shared with TRBD1. The CDR3 extends over 15 amino acids. CDR1 is SEHNR and CDR2 is FQNEAQ in the germline V gene (reference sequence). With V trimmed by 1 base and J by 1 base, 3 bases remained unmatched. CDR3 in amino acids: CASSLETGSNTEAFF. CDR3 DNA sequence: TGTGCCAGCAGCTTAGAGACAGGGTCGAACACTGAAGCTTTCTTT.

J is TRBJ2-3 and V is TRBV5-1, with 12 bases matching TRBD2. J gave up 3 bases and V 0 bases, and 11 bases lay outside the gene matches. CDR3 size: 19 residues. CDR1 and CDR2 (germline): SGHRS, YFSETQ. The CDR3 DNA sequence: TGCGCCAGCAGCTTGGGAGCCCACTGGACTAGCGGGAATACAGATACGCAGTATTTT. This gives the protein CASSLGAHWTSGNTDTQYF.

With regard to this clonotype: Sequence at one end of the junction differs from germline and may be a read error. This chain connects TRBV5-6 to TRBJ2-1; maybe TRBD2 (6 bases). CDR3 length: 14 amino acids. Germline-derived CDR1 and CDR2 are SGHDT and YYEEEE. The CDR3 nucleotides read TGTGCCAGCAGCCGGAGGGGAGGCTACAATAAGCAGTTCTTC. Its protein product is CASSRRGGYNKQFF. The entire variable domain, with the rest obtained from reference TRBV5-6 and TRBJ2-1, is as follows: DAGVTQSPTHLIKTRGQQVTLRCSPKSGHDTVSWYQQALGQGPQFIFQYYEEEERQRGNFPDRFSGHQFPNYSSELNVNALLLGDSALYLCASSRRGGYNKQFFGPGTRLTVL.

This clonotype was found many times. The V and J genes are TRBV4-3 and TRBJ2-3; 11 bases line up with TRBD2. Germline CDR1 reads LGHNA; CDR2 reads YSLEER. The CDR3 loop spans 16 amino acids. V dropped 0 bases and J dropped 5; count of bases not matched to a gene: 4. CDR3 in DNA: TGCGCCAGCAGCCAAGATCTAGCGGGAGGTATAGATACGCAGTATTTT. This codes for CASSQDLAGGIDTQYF.

This clonotype was seen more than once but under ten times. The chain recombines TRBV5-1 with TRBJ2-1, with 7 bases matching TRBD1. Looked up from germline, CDR1 is SGHRS and CDR2 is YFSETQ. The V and J ends lost 4 bases and 5 bases, in that order; junction bases with no gene match: 9. The CDR3 length is 15 residues. CDR3 coding DNA: TGCGCCAGCAGCCCACCGGGACAGTCGGACAATGAGCAGTTCTTC. Residues: CASSPPGQSDNEQFF. The full variable domain, completed using reference TRBV5-1 and TRBJ2-1, is KAGVTQTPRYLIKTRGQQVTLSCSPISGHRSVSWYQQTPGQGLQFLFEYFSETQRNKGNFPGRFSGRQFSNSRSEMNVSTLELGDSALYLCASSPPGQSDNEQFFGPGTRLTVL.

The chain joins TRBV29-1 to TRBJ2-1; TRBD2 matches at 8 bases. CDR1 and CDR2 (germline): SQVTM, ANQGSEA. V shed 7 bases, J shed 6 bases, and the junction held 8 bases outside the gene matches. The CDR3 contains 13 residues. CDR3 DNA sequence: TGCAGCGCTACTAGCGGCCCAGGCAATGAGCAGTTCTTC. This encodes CSATSGPGNEQFF.

This chain joins TRBV5-1 and TRBJ2-1; 13 bases fit TRBD2. The CDR3 consists of 16 residues. J gave up 3 bases and V 4 bases, and 4 bases lay outside the gene matches. CDR1 and CDR2 from the germline V gene are SGHRS and YFSETQ. The CDR3 coding sequence is TGCGCCAGCAGCGGACTAGCGGGAGTTATCTACAATGAGCAGTTCTTC. It yields the protein CASSGLAGVIYNEQFF.

This clonotype was recorded many times. This rearrangement joins TRBV20-1 to TRBJ2-1; a possible D gene is TRBD2 (6 bases). The CDR3 contains 16 residues. Germline V gene sequence: CDR1 DFQATT, CDR2 SNEGSKA (reference sequence). The germline V and J ends were trimmed by 5 bases and 7 bases, with 24 bases remaining between them. CDR3 in DNA: TGCAGTGCTCCCACTTGGGTAGCTAGCGTCGGGAATGAGCAGTTCTTC. Its translation: CSAPTWVASVGNEQFF.

The chain uses TRBV18 and TRBJ2-1; the match to TRBD2 covers 7 bases. The CDR3 spans 17 residues. The germline V gene encodes CDR1 KGHSH and CDR2 LQKENI. The trim removed 1 base at V and 3 bases at J, leaving 9 bases unmatched. This CDR3 is CASSPRLGEGLYNEQFF. The CDR3 DNA sequence: TGTGCCAGCTCACCACGTTTAGGGGAGGGCCTCTACAATGAGCAGTTCTTC.

The genes are TRBV5-1 and TRBJ2-1; 10 bases fit TRBD1. CDR1 SGHRS and CDR2 YFSETQ come from the germline V gene. J was trimmed by 16 bases and V by 4 bases; bases with no gene match: 8. CDR3 length: 12 residues. CDR3 coding DNA: TGCGCCAGCAGCCTGGAAGGACAGGGGGGTTTCTTC. Protein product: CASSLEGQGGFF.

This clonotype was observed many times. This sequence joins TRBV4-3 and TRBJ2-5; TRBD1 agrees at 7 bases. There are 16 residues in the CDR3. In germline, CDR1 is LGHNA, CDR2 YSLEER. V dropped 0 bases and J dropped 4; count of bases not matched to a gene: 8. CDR3: CASSQELQGSRETQYF. CDR3 in DNA: TGCGCCAGCAGCCAAGAATTACAGGGGAGTAGAGAGACCCAGTACTTC.

This chain links TRBV25-1 with TRBJ2-3; 7 bases agree with TRBD2. With V trimmed by 4 bases and J by 8 bases, 12 bases remained unmatched. Germline CDR1 is MGHDK and CDR2 is SYGVNS. CDR3 length equals 15 residues. The CDR3, as DNA: TGTGCCAGCAGTGGTCTAGCGGAAACCTTAAGTACGCAGTATTTT. The encoded protein is CASSGLAETLSTQYF.

This clonotype was seen only a few times. This sequence joins TRBV6-2 or TRBV6-3 and TRBJ2-5, with D tentatively TRBD1 (6 bases). This CDR3 has 14 amino acids. V shed 2 bases and J shed 7 bases, with 14 bases lying between them. Germline CDR1 reads MNHEY; CDR2 reads SVGEGT. The CDR3 DNA is TGTGCCAGCAGTTACGGGGACACCATGTGGACCCAGTACTTC. It is translated as CASSYGDTMWTQYF.

This chain connects TRBV16 to TRBJ2-7; 10 nucleotides line up with TRBD2. With V trimmed by 0 bases and J by 0 bases, 2 bases remained unmatched. The germline V gene encodes CDR1 KGHSY and CDR2 FQNENV. The CDR3 spans 16 residues. The CDR3 bases are TGTGCCAGCAGCCAATCGCTAGCGGGAGCCTCCTACGAGCAGTACTTC. Its protein product is CASSQSLAGASYEQYF. The full variable domain, in which reference TRBV16 and TRBJ2-7 provide the parts outside the CDR3, is GEEVAQTPKHLVRGEGQKAKLYCAPIKGHSYVFWYQQVLKNEFKFLISFQNENVFDETGMPKERFSAKCLPNSPCSLEIQATKLEDSAVYFCASSQSLAGASYEQYFGPGTRLTVT.

This clonotype occurred a few times. The rearrangement joins TRBV20-1 to TRBJ2-5; D is unclear. The CDR3 is 11 amino acids. V lost 0 bases, J lost 4 bases, and 3 bases lay in between. Germline values: CDR1 DFQATT, CDR2 SNEGSKA (reference sequence). The CDR3 bases are TGCAGTGCTAGAGAGTTAGAGACCCAGTACTTC. The encoded protein is CSARELETQYF.

This clonotype was detected many times. The chain uses TRBV5-1 and TRBJ2-7; 9 nucleotides agree with TRBD1. V lost 5 bases to trimming and J lost 2 bases; unmatched junction nucleotides: 5. Germline-derived CDR1 and CDR2 are SGHRS and YFSETQ. The CDR3 consists of 14 residues. CDR3 sequence reads: CASSMGDRAYEQYF. CDR3 DNA: TGCGCCAGCAGTATGGGGGACAGGGCCTACGAGCAGTACTTC.